This record looks at one TCR beta chain sequence and its context. Its antigen is still unknown. The CDR3 extends over 15 amino acids. Trimming shortened V by 2 bases and J by 5 bases, and 16 bases separated the two germline ends. The germline gives CDR1 MNHNS, CDR2 SASEGT. Sequencing was performed with immunoSEQ multiplex PCR; in TCRdb, only in-frame clones are kept and a portion is missing. The data hold around 45,000 clones, with just under 85% observed a single time. These data belong to a study of fetal regulatory T cell absence and autoimmunity. Study-wide points: Oligoclonal TCR enrichment in pancreas over cord blood reached over 95-fold for some clones.

This receptor was taken from a newborn boy with IPEX syndrome. The chain employs TRBV6-1 and TRBJ2-7; the D is unclear. The sample taken for sequencing was cord blood. Here the CDR3 reads CASSEKRFDNNEQYF. The CDR3 DNA is TGTGCCAGCAGTGAAAAACGGTTCGACAATAACGAGCAGTACTTC.